These T cell receptor beta chains were read from a single sample in a study of OX40 agonist ivuxolimab in advanced cancers. Measured with immunoSEQ multiplex PCR; TCRdb has only the in-frame clones, and not every one. The sample records about 73,000 clones, roughly 90% being singletons. Sequencing was performed on CD4+ or CD8+ T cells sorted from blood, taken in a trial of the OX40 agonist ivuxolimab. The receptor source for this set is an adult with an advanced solid tumor such as melanoma, head and neck, liver or kidney cancer. Both conserved end residues are part of each CDR3. The order of the fields is J gene, V gene, CDR3 protein.

TRBJ1-5 | TRBV4-1 | CASSYRDSNQPQHF
TRBJ2-7 | TRBV25-1 | CASSGPPQGDEQYF
TRBJ2-1 | TRBV9 | CASSPHPGPNEQFF
TRBJ2-2 | TRBV6-6 | CASNPTRASAGELFF
TRBJ2-7 | TRBV5-4 | CASSADRASGYEQYF
TRBJ1-5 | TRBV27 | CASSPSTGDSNQPQHF
TRBJ2-7 | TRBV6-5 | CASSYGTGSSYEQYF
TRBJ1-1 | TRBV7-6 | CASSLNGHNTEAFF
TRBJ1-1 | TRBV15 | CATSTVRQNTEAFF
TRBJ1-6 | TRBV14 | CASSRDRYSPLHF
TRBJ1-4 | TRBV5-1 | CASSTQGSSNEKLFF
TRBJ2-7 | TRBV18 | CASRVWGQGSDEQYF
TRBJ1-5 | TRBV28 | CASSPLGRREQPQHF
TRBJ2-2 | TRBV2 | CASKGITGAGELFF
TRBJ2-7 | TRBV19 | CASSAGPQVYEQYF
TRBJ1-4 | TRBV10-1 | CASSEGTDYEKLFF
TRBJ1-2 | TRBV5-1 | CASSSGTGERHYGYTF
TRBJ1-3 | TRBV7-9 | CASSSRDHVQDTIYF
TRBJ2-1 | TRBV27 | CASSPGTSGFGEQFF
TRBJ2-5 | TRBV2 | CASSEAYQLAGIQETQYF
TRBJ1-5 | TRBV10-3 | CAISLTGDDQPQHF
TRBJ2-5 | TRBV27 | CASGQETQYF
TRBJ1-2 | TRBV7-3 | CASSPVPGQGYGYTF
TRBJ1-2 | TRBV4-3 | CASSQSGSYGYTF
TRBJ1-2 | TRBV29-1 | CSVEGQANYGYTF
TRBJ2-1 | TRBV27 | CASSFVGTGGGNEQFF
TRBJ1-3 | TRBV2 | CASSYDRKSSGNTIYF
TRBJ2-7 | TRBV15 | CATSRAGREQYF
TRBJ2-2 | TRBV6-5 | CASSYGTRVTGELFF